This TCR beta chain was sequenced for a study of shared clonotypes between healthy human individuals. The CDR3 contains 13 residues. Germline V gene sequence: CDR1 KGHSH, CDR2 LQKENI. V was clipped by 6 bases and J by 6 bases, with 11 bases between them. Libraries were prepared by immunoSEQ multiplex PCR; TCRdb keeps only in-frame clonotypes and omits some of them. The repertoire holds some 700,000 clones, with 90% as singletons. The sequencing sample was made of memory CD8+ T cells from PBMCs. Subset here: CD45RO+ cells pooled with CCR7-negative TemRA cells. The V and J genes are TRBV18 and TRBJ2-2; D remains ambiguous. The sequence derives from a man between 18 and 35 years old in good health. Some clones in this sample may be carry-over from other donors' samples. CDR3 sequence reads: CASSPLRAGELFF. CDR3 coding DNA: TGTGCCAGCTCGCCCTTGAGAGCCGGGGAGCTGTTTTTT.